This T cell receptor beta chain was observed in a study of molecular identifiers for immune sequencing clone quantification. TCRdb ran MiXCR on the PCR reads and lists one entry per CDR3 protein. This table has 40,000 to 45,000 distinct CDR3 sequences, approximately 21% appearing once. Using a CD8+CD4-CCR7+CD45RA+ phenotype, naive CD8 T cells were sorted. The CDR3 sequence is 14 residues long. Germline V gene sequence: CDR1 SQVTM, CDR2 ANQGSEA. V dropped 4 bases and J dropped 0 bases, with 10 bases sitting between them. This clonotype occurred many times. The TCR comes from a human donor in good health. Some libraries in this study had Jurkat cell RNA spiked in. The source material was naive CD8+ T cells from blood, with Jurkat cell RNA spiked in. The subset denotes: FACS-sorted CD8+CD4-CCR7+CD45RA+ naive T cells. The chain joins TRBV29-1 to TRBJ1-5; D is uncertain. The DNA for the CDR3 is TGCAGCGTTGCCTCTGATAGTAGCAATCAGCCCCAGCATTTT. This translates into CSVASDSSNQPQHF.